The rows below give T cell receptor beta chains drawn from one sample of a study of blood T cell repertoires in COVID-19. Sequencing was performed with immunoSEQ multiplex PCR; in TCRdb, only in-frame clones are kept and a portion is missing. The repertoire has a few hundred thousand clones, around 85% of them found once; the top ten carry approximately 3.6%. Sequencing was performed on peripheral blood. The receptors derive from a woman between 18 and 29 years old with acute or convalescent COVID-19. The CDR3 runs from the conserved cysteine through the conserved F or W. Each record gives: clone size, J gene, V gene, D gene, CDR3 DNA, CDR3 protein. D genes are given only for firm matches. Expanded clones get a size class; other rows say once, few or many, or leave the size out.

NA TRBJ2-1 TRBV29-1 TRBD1 TGCAGCGTTGAAGCGCTAGGGGGCCTTTATGAGCAGTTCTTC CSVEALGGLYEQFF
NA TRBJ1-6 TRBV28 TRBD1 TGTGCCAGCAGTTTATGGACAGGGAATAATTCACCCCTCCACTTT CASSLWTGNNSPLHF
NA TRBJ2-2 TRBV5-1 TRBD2 TGCGCCAGCAGTTCTAGCGGGGGGGTGAACACCGGGGAGCTGTTTTTT CASSSSGGVNTGELFF
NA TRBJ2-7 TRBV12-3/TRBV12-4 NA TGTGCCAGCAGTTTCCGACAGGAGAAGTACTTC CASSFRQEKYF
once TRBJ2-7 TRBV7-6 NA TGTGCCAGCAGCTTAGGGACTGGACCTGACTACGAGCAGTACTTC CASSLGTGPDYEQYF
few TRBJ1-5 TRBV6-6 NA TGTGCCAGCTCCGGGGTTTCAGATCAGCCCCAGCATTTT CASSGVSDQPQHF
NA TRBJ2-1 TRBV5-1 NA TGCGCCAGCAGCCCTATCCCCCCCAATGAGCAGTTCTTC CASSPIPPNEQFF
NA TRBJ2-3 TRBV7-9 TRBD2 TGTGCCAGCAGCTTAGCGGGCCGCGGGAGGACTACAGATACGCAGTATTTT CASSLAGRGRTTDTQYF
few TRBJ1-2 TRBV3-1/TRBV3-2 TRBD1 TGTGCCAGCAGCCAAGGGGGAGCAGGGGGCACTGGCTACACCTTC CASSQGGAGGTGYTF
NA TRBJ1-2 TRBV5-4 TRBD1 TGTGCCAGCAGCTCCATCGGGACAGGGGATGGCTACACCTTC CASSSIGTGDGYTF
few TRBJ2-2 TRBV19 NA TGTGCCAGTAGTCTACAGAACAGGGCCGAGAACACCGGGGAGCTGTTTTTT CASSLQNRAENTGELFF
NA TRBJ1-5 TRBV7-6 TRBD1 TGTGCCAGCAGCTTAGGTCCGGGACAGAAGAATCAGCCCCAGCATTTT CASSLGPGQKNQPQHF
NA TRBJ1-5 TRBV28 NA TGTGCCAGCAGTTTGACTTGGGGCGCGGAGCCCCAGCATTTT CASSLTWGAEPQHF
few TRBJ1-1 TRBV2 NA TGTGCCAGCATGCGGCCCCGCGAACACTCTGAAGCTTTCTTT CASMRPREHSEAFF
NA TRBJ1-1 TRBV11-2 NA TGTGCCAGCAGCAAAAGGGCCAGGGAGGGCGACACTGAAGCTTTCTTT CASSKRAREGDTEAFF
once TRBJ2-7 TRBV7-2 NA TGTGCCAGCAGCGCCAGGGAATCCGGTTACTACGAGCAGTACTTC CASSARESGYYEQYF
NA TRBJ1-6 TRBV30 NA TGTGCCTGGAGTGTGTCGGACGGGGGTTTGGCCCTCCACTTT CAWSVSDGGLALHF
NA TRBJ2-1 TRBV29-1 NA TGCAGCGTTGGTAGGGCGGGGTCTGAGCAGTTCTTC CSVGRAGSEQFF
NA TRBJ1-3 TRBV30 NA TGTGCCTGGAGTGTATTTGGACAATTGGGAAACACCATATATTTT CAWSVFGQLGNTIYF
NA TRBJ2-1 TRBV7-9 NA TGTGCCAGCAGCTTAGAGGGGGGGCAGGGACGGTTCTTC CASSLEGGQGRFF
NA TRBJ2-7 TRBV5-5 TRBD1 TGTGCCAGCAGCTCTGCAGGGGGCTGGGGCTCCTACGAGCAGTACTTC CASSSAGGWGSYEQYF
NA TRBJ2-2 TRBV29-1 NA TGCAGCGTTGAGGCGACAGCAGGCACCGGGGAGCTGTTTTTT CSVEATAGTGELFF
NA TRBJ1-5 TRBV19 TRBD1 TGTGCCAGTAGTATAGGAGGGACAGGGGACAATCAGCCCCAGCATTTT CASSIGGTGDNQPQHF
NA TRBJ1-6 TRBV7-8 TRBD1 TGTGCCAGCAGCTTGCCGACAGGGAGGAATTCACCCCTCCACTTT CASSLPTGRNSPLHF
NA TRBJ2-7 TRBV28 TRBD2 TGTGCCAGCAGTGCCTCGACTAGCGGGAGAACCTACGAGCAGTACTTC CASSASTSGRTYEQYF
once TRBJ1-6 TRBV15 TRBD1 TGTGCCACCAGCAGAGATCTCGACAGGGTGGGCCTCCACTTT CATSRDLDRVGLHF
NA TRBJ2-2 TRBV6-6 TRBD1 TGTGCCAGCAGTCTCCGTCAAACAGGGGTCAAGAACACCGGGGAGCTGTTTTTT CASSLRQTGVKNTGELFF
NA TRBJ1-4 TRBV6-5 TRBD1 TGTGCCAGCAGACAGGGGGTGGAAAATGAAAAACTGTTTTTT CASRQGVENEKLFF
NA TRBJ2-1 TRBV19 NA TGTGCCAGTAATAGGGGCGGATACAATGAGCAGTTCTTC CASNRGGYNEQFF
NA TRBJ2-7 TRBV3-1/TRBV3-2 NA TGTGCCAGCAGCCAAGACCCAGGGAAGTCCTACGAGCAGTACTTC CASSQDPGKSYEQYF
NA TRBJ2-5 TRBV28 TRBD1 TGTGCCAGCAGTTTAGGGGACAGCCAAGAGACCCAGTACTTC CASSLGDSQETQYF